The clone carrying this T cell receptor beta chain has only a few counts. The time point here: patch test 1, 2 weeks after DPC sensitization. Documented treatment: therapeutic diphenylcyclopropenone sensitization with weekly scalp DPC. Unfractionated whole blood yielded total RNA. Each CDR3 protein is one row after TCRdb ran MiXCR on the RACE reads. Among roughly 48,000 distinct CDR3 sequences listed, roughly 9.6% were seen once. With V trimmed by 3 bases and J by 8 bases, 3 bases remained unmatched. The CDR3 contains 13 residues. The germline CDR1 and CDR2 sequences are SGHAT and FQNNGV. This entry is derived from a study of human T cells and chemical hapten exposure.

The sequencing used whole blood, collected in connection with sensitization to the hapten diphenylcyclopropenone (DPC). The V call is TRBV11-2, the J call TRBJ2-3; the match to TRBD2 covers 9 bases. The sequence was obtained from a middle-aged woman with alopecia areata. Some clones in this sample may be carry-over from other donors' samples. The CDR3 loop reads CASSFVREGTQYF. The CDR3 nucleotides read TGTGCCAGCAGCTTCGTGCGGGAGGGTACGCAGTATTTT.